This T cell receptor beta chain stems from a study of blood T cells in healthy people across ages. A note on this clonotype: The junction does not match germline at one end; this may be a read error.

CDR3 length: 16 amino acids. CDR1 is KGHDR, CDR2 SFDVKD, per germline. Through a sample-barcoded 5' primer and a J-beta primer mix, a second PCR was run for about 6 to 12 cycles. TCRdb reanalysed the 5' RACE reads using MiXCR and keeps one entry per CDR3 protein. The table records 1 million to 1.2 million distinct CDR3 sequences, 35% to 40% of them present only once. The sample comprised blood. The chain joins TRBV24-1 to TRBJ2-3; TRBD2 agrees at 11 bases. This receptor was taken from a man younger than 35 in good health. CDR3 DNA: TGTGCCACCAGTGCTACGACTAGCGGGGTAACAGAGACGCAGTATTTT. It specifies CATSATTSGVTETQYF.